A single sample gave rise to the 25 T cell receptor beta chains below, sequenced in a study of T cells after yellow fever vaccination. TCRdb reprocessed the 5' RACE reads via MiXCR and lists one record per CDR3 protein. The profile shows hundreds of thousands of distinct CDR3 sequences, about 15% of them singletons. The sequenced sample was PBMCs, obtained 4 to 5 days after the first yellow fever vaccination. Receptors were obtained from a man aged 18 to 29 who received the YFV17D yellow fever vaccine.

This chain joins TRBV5-1 and TRBJ2-5, with TRBD1 matching over 7 bases. From germline, CDR1 is SGHRS and CDR2 YFSETQ. The CDR3 totals 14 residues. With V trimmed by 2 bases and J by 2 bases, 3 bases remained unmatched. CDR3 region: CASSFRDRQETQYF. CDR3 sequence (DNA): TGCGCCAGCAGCTTCCGGGACAGACAAGAGACCCAGTACTTC.

This chain uses TRBV12-3 or TRBV12-4 with TRBJ2-5, with D uncertain. Deletions cut 4 bases from V and 2 bases from J, with 11 bases between. The CDR3 has 14 amino acids. This CDR3 is CASSSRSGQETQYF. For the CDR3, the DNA is TGTGCCAGCAGTTCAAGGTCCGGGCAAGAGACCCAGTACTTC.

The V call is TRBV6-1, the J call TRBJ1-2; D is unresolved. The CDR3 runs to 16 residues. Looked up from germline, CDR1 is MNHNS and CDR2 is SASEGT. With 7 bases removed from V and 0 bases from J, the gap between germline ends came to 18 bases. The CDR3 sequence is CASTETWPLANYGYTF. The CDR3, as DNA: TGTGCCAGCACCGAAACGTGGCCGCTTGCTAACTATGGCTACACCTTC.

The V call is TRBV29-1, the J call TRBJ2-5; 9 bases are shared with TRBD1. The length of the CDR3 is 17 residues. Unmatched junction bases numbered 9, after V lost 1 base and J lost 0 bases. The germline V gene encodes CDR1 SQVTM and CDR2 ANQGSEA. CDR3 coding DNA: TGCAGCGTTGAAGGCGAGGTTGGACAGGGGTACCAAGAGACCCAGTACTTC. Translated, it gives CSVEGEVGQGYQETQYF.

This clonotype has at least ten counts. V gene TRBV5-5 combines with J gene TRBJ2-2, with a weak D call TRBD1 (6 bases). Germline lookup yields CDR1 SGHKS and CDR2 YYEKEE (reference sequence). The CDR3 sequence is 14 residues long. Trimming removed 0 bases at V and 6 bases at J, with 9 bases between. CDR3 loop: CASSLVGGAGELFF. Written as DNA, the CDR3 is TGTGCCAGCAGCTTGGTAGGGGGTGCCGGGGAGCTGTTTTTT.

CDR3 protein: CASSSWTGVNSPLHF. CDR3 in DNA: TGTGCCAGCAGCTCCTGGACAGGGGTTAATTCACCCCTCCACTTT. This chain uses TRBV12-3 or TRBV12-4 with TRBJ1-6; 9 bases are a match to TRBD1. The CDR3 is 15 amino acids. Unmatched junction bases numbered 6, after V lost 6 bases and J lost 6 bases.

The table lists this clonotype with a few counts. The V call is TRBV4-3, the J call TRBJ1-3; D is uncertain. This CDR3 is built from 17 residues. Germline loops: CDR1 LGHNA, CDR2 YSLEER. Trimming shortened V by 5 bases and J by 2 bases, and 19 bases separated the two germline ends. CDR3 sequence reads: CASSLFQAAAAGNTIYF. CDR3 DNA: TGCGCCAGCAGCTTGTTTCAAGCGGCAGCGGCTGGAAACACCATATATTTT.

V usage is TRBV6-6 and J usage is TRBJ1-2; unclear D gene. CDR3 length: 12 amino acids. The V end lost 4 bases, the J end lost 8 bases, and 11 bases lay between the germline ends. Germline V gene sequence: CDR1 MNHNY, CDR2 SVGAGI (reference sequence). The CDR3 loop is CASSSPAEGYTF. The CDR3 DNA follows: TGTGCCAGCAGTTCCCCCGCGGAGGGCTACACCTTC.

This clonotype was seen only a few times. V usage is TRBV12-3 or TRBV12-4 and J usage is TRBJ1-4, with 7 positions matching TRBD1. Losses at the gene ends were 3 bases for V and 8 bases for J; bases not matched to a gene: 6. The CDR3 loop spans 14 amino acids. CDR3 residues: CASSFRQGVEKLFF. The CDR3 coding sequence is TGTGCCAGCAGTTTTCGGCAGGGGGTAGAAAAACTGTTTTTT.

The gene calls are TRBV12-3 or TRBV12-4 and TRBJ1-5, with 9 nucleotides matching TRBD1. The trim removed 1 base at V and 7 bases at J, leaving 5 bases unmatched. This CDR3 contains 15 residues. The CDR3 sequence is CASSLGTGVWQPQHF. The CDR3 coding sequence is TGTGCCAGCAGTTTAGGGACAGGGGTTTGGCAGCCCCAGCATTTT.

This clonotype was seen more than once but under ten times. The chain is built from TRBV30 and TRBJ2-5; D is ambiguous. Trimming cost V 1 base and J 3 bases, with 9 bases left between them. This CDR3 is 13 amino acids long. The germline V gene encodes CDR1 GTSNPN and CDR2 SVGIG (reference sequence). The CDR3 DNA sequence: TGTGCCTGGAGTGGAACTCTAAAAGAGACCCAGTACTTC. Amino acid sequence: CAWSGTLKETQYF.

This chain links TRBV20-1 with TRBJ1-2; a weak D match, TRBD1 (5 bases). Germline assignment: CDR1 DFQATT and CDR2 SNEGSKA (reference sequence). CDR3 length: 12 amino acids. Trimming pared 4 bases from V and 7 bases from J, leaving 13 bases between. CDR3 region: CSATGKGSGYTF. The DNA of the CDR3 is TGCAGTGCTACCGGGAAGGGGAGTGGCTACACCTTC.

This clonotype was detected a few times. The gene calls are TRBV18 and TRBJ2-2; unclear D gene. This CDR3 is built from 17 residues. Germline CDR1 reads KGHSH; CDR2 reads LQKENI. Deletions cut 2 bases from V and 2 bases from J, with 15 bases between. DNA of the CDR3: TGTGCCAGCTCACCAGGCCCCGGCTTTTCAAACACCGGGGAGCTGTTTTTT. This sequence encodes CASSPGPGFSNTGELFF. The variable domain in full, completed from reference TRBV18 and TRBJ2-2, reads NAGVMQNPRHLVRRRGQEARLRCSPMKGHSHVYWYRQLPEEGLKFMVYLQKENIIDESGMPKERFSAEFPKEGPSILRIQQVVRGDSAAYFCASSPGPGFSNTGELFFGEGSRLTVL.

The rearrangement uses TRBV18 and TRBJ1-6; 8 nucleotides align to TRBD1. Trimming cost V 6 bases and J 8 bases; bases outside gene matches: 9. This CDR3 has 15 amino acids. Germline assignment: CDR1 KGHSH and CDR2 LQKENI. The CDR3: CASSPNGQGDSPLHF. In DNA form, the CDR3 reads TGTGCCAGCTCCCCCAATGGACAGGGAGATTCACCCCTCCACTTT.

In this sample, this clonotype turned up a few times. The chain recombines TRBV28 with TRBJ2-7, with a tentative D call TRBD2 (6 bases). Germline-derived CDR1 and CDR2 are MDHEN and SYDVKM. Between the trimmed V and J ends, which lost 6 bases and 2 bases, there was a span of 14 bases. The CDR3 consists of 14 residues. The CDR3 here is CASSLSGGTYEQYV. The CDR3, as DNA: TGTGCCAGCAGCCTCAGTGGGGGGACCTACGAGCAGTACGTC.

This chain uses TRBV20-1 with TRBJ1-2; the match to TRBD1 covers 8 bases. V dropped 6 bases and J dropped 4; count of bases not matched to a gene: 13. From germline, CDR1 is DFQATT and CDR2 SNEGSKA (reference sequence). The CDR3 is 15 residues long. CDR3 sequence (DNA): TGCAGTGCCCGACAGACAGGGGCTCCTGGCTATGGCTACACCTTC. Translating it yields CSARQTGAPGYGYTF.

This clonotype was found many times. The chain combines TRBV3-1 with TRBJ1-1; TRBD1 might be the D (6 bases). Trimming took off 4 bases at V and 6 bases at J, with 18 bases between the two ends. Germline CDR1 reads LGHDT; CDR2 reads YNNKEL (reference sequence). The length of the CDR3 is 15 residues. CDR3 coding DNA: TGTGCCAGCAGCCTCGCGGGTTTGGGGGCCGCTGAAGCTTTCTTT. Translation: CASSLAGLGAAEAFF. Using reference TRBV3-1 and TRBJ1-1 for the parts outside the CDR3, the full variable domain is DTAVSQTPKYLVTQMGNDKSIKCEQNLGHDTMYWYKQDSKKFLKIMFSYNNKELIINETVPNRFSPKSPDKAHLNLHINSLELGDSAVYFCASSLAGLGAAEAFFGQGTRLTVV.

The chain is built from TRBV7-8 and TRBJ2-7, with TRBD1 matching over 11 bases. V lost 3 bases, J lost 6 bases, and 4 bases stayed unmatched. The CDR3 is 14 residues long. Germline CDR1 is SGHVS and CDR2 is FQNEAQ. For the CDR3, the DNA is TGTGCCAGCAGCTTGAGGGACAGGGGGACCGAGCAGTACTTC. Translation gives CASSLRDRGTEQYF.

The V gene is TRBV20-1, the J gene TRBJ2-7, with a tentative D call TRBD2 (5 bases). V lost 1 base and J 3 bases, leaving 16 bases between the germline ends. The germline V gene has CDR1 DFQATT and CDR2 SNEGSKA (reference sequence). The length of the CDR3 is 15 residues. The CDR3 DNA sequence: TGCAGTGCTAGAGGCCGGCGACTAACCCTCTACGAGCAGTACTTC. It encodes CSARGRRLTLYEQYF.

The gene calls are TRBV27 and TRBJ2-7; D is uncertain. Trimming shortened V by 3 bases and J by 3 bases, and 24 bases separated the two germline ends. This CDR3 comprises 18 residues. Per germline, CDR1 MNHEY and CDR2 SMNVEV (reference sequence). As DNA, the CDR3 is TGTGCCAGCAGTTTGAAGGTGGCAAAATCCCCGGGCCACTACGAGCAGTACTTC. Its protein is CASSLKVAKSPGHYEQYF.

This clonotype has more than one count but fewer than ten. The CDR3 spells CASSITGQLYEQYF. In nucleotides, the CDR3 is TGTGCCAGCAGCATTACGGGACAACTCTACGAGCAGTACTTC. The chain joins TRBV7-2 to TRBJ2-7; maybe TRBD1 (6 bases). V lost 5 bases, J lost 3 bases, and 14 bases lay in between. Looked up from germline, CDR1 is SGHTA and CDR2 is FQGNSA. The CDR3 runs to 14 residues.

Note on this clonotype: The junction shows a germline mismatch at one end, possibly a read error. The chain links TRBV2 to TRBJ2-5; D possibly corresponds to TRBD2 (5 bases). Germline V gives CDR1 SNHLY, CDR2 FYNNEI. This CDR3 region has 11 residues. As DNA, the CDR3 is TGTGCCAGCAGGGACTTCTACTCGGGCCACTTC. Amino acid sequence: CASRDFYSGHF.

On this clonotype itself: One end of the junction fails to match germline, which may point to a read error. This chain joins TRBV6-1 and TRBJ2-1; D not resolved. Germline V gene sequence: CDR1 MNHNS, CDR2 SASEGT. The CDR3 totals 16 residues. The CDR3 DNA sequence: TGTGCAAGCAGTGAATTTATCGAGAGCCCCTACAATGAGCAGTTCTTC. Encoded protein: CASSEFIESPYNEQFF.

The chain links TRBV18 to TRBJ2-7; D might be TRBD1 or TRBD2, each matching 7 bases. Germline-derived CDR1 and CDR2 are KGHSH and LQKENI. V gave up 1 base and J gave up 7 bases, with 20 bases separating them. The CDR3 runs 16 residues. Here the CDR3 reads CASSPRRQGGAGEQYF. DNA for the CDR3: TGTGCCAGCTCACCACGCAGACAGGGAGGGGCAGGGGAGCAGTACTTC.

This chain joins TRBV7-8 and TRBJ2-2; no clear D. The CDR3 covers 14 residues. CDR1 and CDR2 (germline): SGHVS, FQNEAQ. V gave up 4 bases and J gave up 0 bases, with 6 bases separating them. CDR3 nucleotides: TGTGCCAGCAGCTCTTACACGAACACCGGGGAGCTGTTTTTT. This sequence encodes CASSSYTNTGELFF.